What follows are 3 T cell receptor beta chains derived from one specimen sequenced in a study of response to subunit inactivated influenza vaccine. In TCRdb, the RT-PCR reads were re-called with MiXCR into one record per CDR3 protein. The table includes about 520,000 distinct CDR3 sequences, about 25% detected once. This material consisted of CD4+ T cells sorted from PBMCs, taken roughly 5 days after vaccination. These receptors originate from a man aged 50 to 60 who received an inactivated influenza vaccine.

Only a few counts were recorded for this clonotype. The chain is built from TRBV6-1 and TRBJ2-2, with 8 bases matching TRBD1. Germline V gives CDR1 MNHNS, CDR2 SASEGT. V trimming: 5 bases; J trimming: 5 bases; junction bases outside the gene matches: 10. The CDR3 totals 16 residues. The CDR3 bases are TGTGCCAGCAGTACCCGGACAGGGAAGAGGACCGGGGAGCTGTTTTTT. Protein sequence: CASSTRTGKRTGELFF.

This clonotype was recorded at least ten times. The chain recombines TRBV5-1 with TRBJ2-7; D is undetermined. Trimming cost V 0 bases and J 5 bases, with 6 bases left between them. This CDR3 comprises 12 residues. Germline values: CDR1 SGHRS, CDR2 YFSETQ. CDR3 loop: CASSLDWDEQYF. CDR3 DNA sequence: TGCGCCAGCAGCTTGGATTGGGACGAGCAGTACTTC.

The chain links TRBV2 to TRBJ2-4; TRBD1 matches 9 bases. Unmatched junction bases numbered 2, after V lost 8 bases and J lost 6 bases. The CDR3 runs to 12 residues. Germline assignment: CDR1 SNHLY and CDR2 FYNNEI. The CDR3 bases are TGTGCCAGCCGGGGACAGGGAAACATTCAGTACTTC. Residues: CASRGQGNIQYF.